The rows below give T cell receptor beta chains drawn from one sample of a study of shared clonotypes between healthy human individuals. Sequenced by immunoSEQ multiplex PCR; TCRdb stores in-frame clones only, minus some. Of around 340,000 clones in the sample, 73% were seen once. Material for sequencing was memory CD4+ T cells sorted from blood. These receptors all come from a young man in good health. Each CDR3 is given without its conserved first and last residue.

v_gene,len,CDR3aa
TRBV4-3,16,ASSQDLLRQAQGGEQF
TRBV5-1,13,ASRATGLNTGELF
TRBV4-3,14,ASSQGTGEGNEKLF
TRBV7-2,14,ASSFKASGRDGELF
TRBV27,12,ASSRTGTAYGYT
TRBV6-1,11,ASSEKGNTEAF
TRBV2,13,ASSSSTGRNNEQF
TRBV5-1,11,ASTGQGGYGYT
TRBV9,19,ASSGCQNGWQGFASNQPQH
TRBV5-6,12,ASSLWASGNKQY
TRBV19,13,ASSILAGRRNEQF
TRBV29-1,11,SAVPDSNQPQH
TRBV23-1,14,ASSQSGRTMNTEAF
TRBV4-3,16,ASSHDLQDPLGDNEQF
TRBV23-1,14,ASSDLGRQGAGEQY
TRBV7-6,11,ASSLIQGGEQF
TRBV10-1,13,ASSEGGIGAYEQY
TRBV25-1,14,ASSKTGRISTDTQY
TRBV7-6,9,ASSSLDTQY
TRBV6-1,12,ASRFLGSYTEAF
TRBV6-1,12,ASVGTILTGELF
TRBV12-5,13,ASGSRDRGVYGYT
TRBV6-1,11,ASRVQGKDGYT
TRBV14,14,ASSRGGSGRADEQF